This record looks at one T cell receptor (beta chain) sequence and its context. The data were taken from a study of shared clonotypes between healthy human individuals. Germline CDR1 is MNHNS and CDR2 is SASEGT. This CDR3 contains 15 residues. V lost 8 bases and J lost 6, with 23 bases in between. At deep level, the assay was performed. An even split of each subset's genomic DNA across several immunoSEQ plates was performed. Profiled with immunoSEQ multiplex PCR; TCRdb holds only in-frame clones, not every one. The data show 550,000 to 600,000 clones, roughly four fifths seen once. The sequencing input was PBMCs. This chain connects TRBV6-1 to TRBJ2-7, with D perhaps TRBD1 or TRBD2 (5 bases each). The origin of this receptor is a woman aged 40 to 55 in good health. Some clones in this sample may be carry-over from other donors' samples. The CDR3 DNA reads TGTGCCAGCGAAGGGGCCGGGGCCGGTTTTCTCGAGCAGTACTTC. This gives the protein CASEGAGAGFLEQYF.